This T cell receptor beta chain was obtained from a study of blood T cell repertoires in COVID-19. Clinical histories supplied by participants themselves formed the basis of cohort assignment. What the recovered Cohort 3 donors had was two negative PCRs, clearance, or symptom resolution. The germline V gene encodes CDR1 SNHLY and CDR2 FYNNEI. CDR3 size: 12 residues. Losses at the gene ends were 2 bases for V and 13 bases for J; bases not matched to a gene: 6. Per the original data handling: Estimates of nucleated cell counts were drawn from the amplification of reference gene primers. Profiled with immunoSEQ multiplex PCR; TCRdb holds only in-frame clones, not every one. Clone size and the V and J calls come from that table; the DNA yielded D and trimming. The table includes fewer than 200,000 clones, less than 90% detected once.

The V and J genes are TRBV2 and TRBJ1-1; 8 nucleotides match TRBD1. The source of this sequence is a woman in her 50s who had recovered from COVID-19. The specimen was PBMCs or T cells enriched from blood (not recorded which). The CDR3 sequence: CASSETTGVVFF. CDR3 DNA: TGTGCCAGCAGTGAAACGACAGGGGTAGTTTTCTTT.